This T cell receptor (beta chain) came from a study of response to subunit inactivated influenza vaccine. Whole-study results and caveats: Seasonal influenza vaccination, on each occasion, was suggested by the authors to recruit few new T cells.

CDR3 length equals 12 residues. Deletions cut 6 bases from V and 1 base from J, with 7 bases between. This clonotype was recorded many times. Antigen unknown. TCRdb reanalysed the RT-PCR reads using MiXCR and keeps one entry per CDR3 protein. The sample holds 610,000 or so distinct CDR3 sequences, 14% seen once. The chain employs TRBV12-3 or TRBV12-4 and TRBJ2-7, with D unresolved. The source is a man aged 45 to 65 who received an inactivated influenza vaccine. The sample in question was PBMCs from blood, obtained approximately 13 days after vaccination. The CDR3, as DNA: TGTGCCAGCAGCCCCAGATCCTACGAGCAGTACTTC. It translates to CASSPRSYEQYF.